The entry that follows covers one T cell receptor (beta chain) sequence. There are 13 residues in the CDR3. Per germline, CDR1 LNHDA and CDR2 SQIVND (reference sequence). Trimming took off 6 bases at V and 4 bases at J, with 10 bases between the two ends. Use of 60 Vbeta and 13 Jbeta primers characterized the PCR. Sequencing used immunoSEQ multiplex PCR; TCRdb keeps in-frame clones, though not all of them. Of over 70,000 clones listed, under 80% are singletons. These data belong to a study of cytomegalovirus exposure and HLA in healthy donors. The rearrangement uses TRBV19 and TRBJ1-5; D perhaps matches TRBD1 (5 bases). This receptor was identified in a man aged 25-40 years in good health and CMV-seropositive. Sequencing was performed on PBMCs. The CDR3 bases are TGTGCCAGTAGGGCAGGGCTTAATCAGCCCCAGCATTTT. Amino acid sequence: CASRAGLNQPQHF.